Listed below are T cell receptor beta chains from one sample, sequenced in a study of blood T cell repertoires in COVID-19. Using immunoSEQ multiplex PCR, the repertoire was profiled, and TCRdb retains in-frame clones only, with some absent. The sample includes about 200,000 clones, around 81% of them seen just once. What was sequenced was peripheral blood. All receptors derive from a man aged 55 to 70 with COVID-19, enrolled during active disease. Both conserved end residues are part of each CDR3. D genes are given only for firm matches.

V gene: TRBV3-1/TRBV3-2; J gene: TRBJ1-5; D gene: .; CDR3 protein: CASSQDLPNQPQHF
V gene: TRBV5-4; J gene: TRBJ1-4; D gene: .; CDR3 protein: CASSPSQQEKLFF
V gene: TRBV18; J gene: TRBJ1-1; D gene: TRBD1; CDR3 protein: CASSPPRGQGAGTEAFF
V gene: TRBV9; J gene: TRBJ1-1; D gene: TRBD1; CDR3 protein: CASSPDSPRWRGLNTEAFF
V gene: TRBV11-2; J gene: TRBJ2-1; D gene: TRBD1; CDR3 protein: CASSATGKPYNEQFF
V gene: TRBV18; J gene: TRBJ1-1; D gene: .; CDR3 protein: CASSPRESPNTEAFF
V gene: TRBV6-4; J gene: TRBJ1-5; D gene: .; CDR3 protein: CASSDQGGQPQHF
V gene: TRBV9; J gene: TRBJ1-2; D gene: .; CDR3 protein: CASSAHGGLEGYTF
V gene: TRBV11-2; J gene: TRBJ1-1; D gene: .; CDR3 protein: CASSLDLRSTEAFF
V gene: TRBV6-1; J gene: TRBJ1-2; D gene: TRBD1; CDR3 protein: CASSDRGNYGYTF
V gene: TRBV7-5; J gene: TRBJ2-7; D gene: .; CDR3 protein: CARSPTGQGFKYF
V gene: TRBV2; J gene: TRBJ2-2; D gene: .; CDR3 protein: CASRSGGELFF
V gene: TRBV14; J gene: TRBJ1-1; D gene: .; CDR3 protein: CASSQAMGRTAEAFF
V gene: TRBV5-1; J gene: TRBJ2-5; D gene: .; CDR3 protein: CASSLQGWEETQYF
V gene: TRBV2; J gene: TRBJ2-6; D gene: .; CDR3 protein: CASTHRRTGVGRANVLTF
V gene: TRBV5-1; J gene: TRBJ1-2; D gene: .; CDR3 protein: CASSLGTRRGGYTF
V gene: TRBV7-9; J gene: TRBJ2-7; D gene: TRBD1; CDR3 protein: CASSLVGTGVGEQYF
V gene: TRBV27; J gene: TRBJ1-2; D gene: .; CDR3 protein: CASSLSDSYGYTF
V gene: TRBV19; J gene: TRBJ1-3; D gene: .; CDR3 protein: CARPPGAGNTIYF
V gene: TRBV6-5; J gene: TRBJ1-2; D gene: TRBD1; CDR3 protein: CASSTRQGVVYTF
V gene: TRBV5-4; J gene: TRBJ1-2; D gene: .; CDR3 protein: CASSLDRPEASTF
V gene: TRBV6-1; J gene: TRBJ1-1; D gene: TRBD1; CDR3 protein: CASSDGDRPPEAFF
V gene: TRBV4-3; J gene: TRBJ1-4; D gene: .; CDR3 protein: CASSQYFQGSEKLFF
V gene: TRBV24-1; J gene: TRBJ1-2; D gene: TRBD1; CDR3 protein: CATNGPGTGDGYTF
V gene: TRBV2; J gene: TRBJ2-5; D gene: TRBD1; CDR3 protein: CASSRGTGAETQYF
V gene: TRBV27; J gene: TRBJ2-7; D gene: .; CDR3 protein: CASTRSSYEQYF
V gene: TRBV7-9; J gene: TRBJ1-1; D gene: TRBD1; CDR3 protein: CAGERDRVLGTEAFF
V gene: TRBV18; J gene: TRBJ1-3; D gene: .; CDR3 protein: CASSPRGRAGNTIYF
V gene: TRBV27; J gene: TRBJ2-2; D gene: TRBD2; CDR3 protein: CASSPFGGWAGDGELFF
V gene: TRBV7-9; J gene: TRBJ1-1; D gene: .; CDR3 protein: CASSLTAGAFF
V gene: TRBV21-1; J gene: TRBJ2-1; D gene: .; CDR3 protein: CASKWRGSSYNEQFF
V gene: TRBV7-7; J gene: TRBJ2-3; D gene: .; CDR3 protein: CASSFGPLADTQYF
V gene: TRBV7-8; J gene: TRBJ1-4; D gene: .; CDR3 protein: CASSFGVWETNEKLFF
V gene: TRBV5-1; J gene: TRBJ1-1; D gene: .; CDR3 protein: CASSLRGDGGKAFF
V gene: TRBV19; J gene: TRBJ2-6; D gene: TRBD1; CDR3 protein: CASNPGTGLGPGANVLTF
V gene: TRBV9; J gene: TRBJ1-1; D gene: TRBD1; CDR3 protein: CASSVDQGDFWGNTEAFF
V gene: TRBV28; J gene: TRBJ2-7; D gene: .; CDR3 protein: CASIAGGGSNYEQYF
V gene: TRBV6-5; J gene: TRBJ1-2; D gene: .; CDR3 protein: CASIRGTTYYGYTF
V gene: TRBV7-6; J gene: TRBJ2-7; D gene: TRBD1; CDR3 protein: CASSLVKGQGNYEQYF
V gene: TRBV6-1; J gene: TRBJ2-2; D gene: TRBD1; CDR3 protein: CASSAGDRRWALGTGELFF
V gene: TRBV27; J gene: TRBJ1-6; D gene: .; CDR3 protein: CASSYRSSNSPLHF
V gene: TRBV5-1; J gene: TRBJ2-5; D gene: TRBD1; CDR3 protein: CASSTGQAQETQYF
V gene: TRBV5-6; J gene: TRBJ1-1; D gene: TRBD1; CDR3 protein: CASSIRDRSYTEAFF
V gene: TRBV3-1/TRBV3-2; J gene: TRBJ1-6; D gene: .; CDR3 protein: CASSPRVGSPLHF
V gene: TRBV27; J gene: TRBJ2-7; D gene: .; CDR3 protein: CASSLERVRGYEQYF
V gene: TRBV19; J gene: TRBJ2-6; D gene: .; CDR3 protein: CATAISGANVLTF
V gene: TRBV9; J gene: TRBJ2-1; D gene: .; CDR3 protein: CASSPTSGNEQFF
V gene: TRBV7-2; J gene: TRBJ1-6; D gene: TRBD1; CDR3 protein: CASSLGGDRPRLHF
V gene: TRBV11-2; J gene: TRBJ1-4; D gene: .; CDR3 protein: CASSFTSTGGEKLFF
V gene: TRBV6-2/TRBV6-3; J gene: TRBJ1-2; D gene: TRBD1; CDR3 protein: CASSVTGWNGYTF
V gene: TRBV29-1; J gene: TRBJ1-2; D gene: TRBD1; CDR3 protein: CSVTGADGYTF
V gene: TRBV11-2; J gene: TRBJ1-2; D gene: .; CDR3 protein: CASSLEGVRYTF
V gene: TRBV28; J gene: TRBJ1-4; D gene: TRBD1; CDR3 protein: CASSLPGQGNEKLFF
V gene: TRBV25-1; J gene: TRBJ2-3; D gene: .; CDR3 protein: CASSLTSPVKDTQYF
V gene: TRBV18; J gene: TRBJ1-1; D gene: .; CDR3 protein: CASSPSTLMNTEAFF
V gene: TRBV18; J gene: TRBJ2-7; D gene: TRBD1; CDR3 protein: CASSPPGQDEQYF
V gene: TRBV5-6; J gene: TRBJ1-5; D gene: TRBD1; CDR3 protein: CASGGQGSLQPQHF
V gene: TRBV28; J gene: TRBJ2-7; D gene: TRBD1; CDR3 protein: CASSLSYRGHEQYF
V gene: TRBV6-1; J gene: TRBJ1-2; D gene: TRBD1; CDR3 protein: CASSEALLTGRSPKVGGYTF
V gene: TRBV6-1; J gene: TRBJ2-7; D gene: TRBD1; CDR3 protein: CASSEAPRDRPSGGQYF